A single sample is the source of the 29 T cell receptor beta chains below, sequenced in a study of Tregs in tolerant kidney transplant recipients. The repertoire was sequenced with immunoSEQ multiplex PCR; TCRdb's copy has only in-frame clones and lacks some. Altogether fewer than 100,000 clones are present, approximately 93% being singletons, with the ten largest covering 0.46%. The sequencing used CD4+ T cells from blood, collected before the transplant. The receptors derive from a human donor who received a combined kidney and bone marrow transplant.

Here the CDR3 DNA reads TGTGCCTGGAGTATCCAGGGAAGTTACGGCTACACCTTC. It translates to CAWSIQGSYGYTF. The chain carries TRBV30 and TRBJ1-2, with a weak D call TRBD1 (5 bases). Per germline, CDR1 GTSNPN and CDR2 SVGIG (reference sequence). Trimming stripped 2 bases from V and 8 bases from J, with 15 bases between. The CDR3 spans 13 residues. The whole variable domain, remainder taken from reference TRBV30 and TRBJ1-2, is SQTIHQWPATLVQPVGSPLSLECTVEGTSNPNLYWYRQAAGRGLQLLFYSVGIGQISSEVPQNLSASRPQDRQFILSSKKLLLSDSGFYLCAWSIQGSYGYTFGSGTRLTVV.

The J gene is TRBJ1-2, the V gene TRBV18; D may be TRBD1 (5 bases). Germline V gene data show CDR1 as KGHSH and CDR2 as LQKENI. This CDR3 region has 15 residues. Deletions cut 1 base from V and 1 base from J, with 10 bases between. CDR3 protein: CASSPQNQGNYGYTF. For the CDR3, the DNA is TGTGCCAGCTCACCACAAAACCAGGGTAACTATGGCTACACCTTC.

The rearrangement uses TRBV28 and TRBJ2-1, with 8 bases matching TRBD2. CDR1 is MDHEN and CDR2 is SYDVKM in the germline V gene. V was pared by 6 bases and J by 7 bases, with 5 bases of the junction left unmatched. The CDR3 spans 13 residues. In nucleotides, the CDR3 is TGTGCCAGCAGGGCGGGGGGTCTGAATGAGCAGTTCTTC. Its translation: CASRAGGLNEQFF. Filled out from reference TRBV28 and TRBJ2-1, the complete variable domain reads DVKVTQSSRYLVKRTGEKVFLECVQDMDHENMFWYRQDPGLGLRLIYFSYDVKMKEKGDIPEGYSVSREKKERFSLILESASTNQTSMYLCASRAGGLNEQFFGPGTRLTVL.

The chain is built from TRBV4-3 and TRBJ2-2, with 11 nucleotides matching TRBD2. V gave up 3 bases and J gave up 6 bases; unmatched junction bases: 9. Germline V lookup: CDR1 LGHNA, CDR2 YSLEER. The CDR3 extends over 17 amino acids. This CDR3 reads CASSQILAGDAAGELFF. The CDR3 coding sequence is TGCGCCAGCAGCCAGATACTAGCGGGAGATGCTGCCGGGGAGCTGTTTTTT.

This clone was observed a single time. This sequence joins TRBV25-1 and TRBJ2-5, with 10 bases matching TRBD1. Germline V gene data show CDR1 as MGHDK and CDR2 as SYGVNS. Trimming at V came to 4 bases and at J to 2 bases, leaving 4 bases not matched to a gene. CDR3 length: 15 residues. The CDR3 nucleotides read TGTGCCAGCAGTGGGTCGGGACAGGGGCAAGAGACCCAGTACTTC. As protein: CASSGSGQGQETQYF.

This chain joins TRBV7-2 and TRBJ2-1; 7 bases agree with TRBD1. This CDR3 has 15 amino acids. CDR1 is SGHTA, CDR2 FQGNSA, per germline. V gave up 7 bases and J gave up 5 bases; unmatched junction bases: 11. For the CDR3, the DNA is TGTGCCAGCACTATCAAATCAACAGGGGACAATGAGCAGTTCTTC. Translation: CASTIKSTGDNEQFF.

This chain links TRBV28 with TRBJ1-2; 7 positions match TRBD1. Trimming removed 5 bases from V and 4 bases from J; junction bases left unmatched: 7. The CDR3 consists of 14 residues. Germline lookup yields CDR1 MDHEN and CDR2 SYDVKM. CDR3 in DNA: TGTGCCAGCAGTCCCTGGGACAGAGGCTATGGCTACACCTTC. As protein: CASSPWDRGYGYTF.

The rearrangement uses TRBV4-2 and TRBJ2-1, with 8 nucleotides matching TRBD2. CDR1 LGHNA and CDR2 YNFKEQ come from the germline V gene. V dropped 0 bases and J dropped 4; count of bases not matched to a gene: 5. This CDR3 region has 16 residues. The CDR3 loop reads CASSQDPGGGYNEQFF. The CDR3 bases are TGTGCCAGCAGCCAAGATCCCGGGGGGGGGTACAATGAGCAGTTCTTC.

The chain combines TRBV11-3 with TRBJ2-1, with 7 bases lining up with TRBD1. Germline V gene data show CDR1 as SGHNT and CDR2 as YENEEA. This CDR3 is 14 amino acids long. V trimming: 5 bases; J trimming: 8 bases; junction bases outside the gene matches: 9. CDR3 residues: CASSPRTGDYEQFF. CDR3 nucleotides: TGTGCCAGCAGCCCCCGGACAGGAGACTATGAGCAGTTCTTC.

This chain connects TRBV4-2 to TRBJ2-5; 7 positions agree with TRBD1. The J call may be incorrect, as the DNA end agrees better with TRBJ2-7. This CDR3 contains 12 residues. Germline CDR1 is LGHNA and CDR2 is YNFKEQ. This CDR3 is CASADRVYEQYF. DNA of the CDR3: TGTGCCAGCGCCGACAGGGTCTACGAGCAGTACTTC.

The rearrangement uses TRBV9 and TRBJ2-1, with 8 nucleotides matching TRBD2. J was trimmed by 2 bases and V by 4 bases; bases with no gene match: 8. The germline CDR1 and CDR2 sequences are SGDLS and YYNGEE. CDR3 length: 16 amino acids. The CDR3 DNA sequence: TGTGCCAGCAGCCCCCAAACTAGCGGAGCCTACAATGAGCAGTTCTTC. It is translated as CASSPQTSGAYNEQFF.

Details on this clone: The same CDR3 is also encoded by other DNA sequences in this sample. The chain has TRBV2 and TRBJ1-6; D gene uncertain. V was trimmed by 7 bases and J by 0 bases, leaving 7 bases between them. The germline V gene has CDR1 SNHLY and CDR2 FYNNEI. The CDR3 runs to 14 residues. The chain's CDR3 is CASMFSSYNSPLHF. CDR3 sequence (DNA): TGTGCCAGCATGTTTAGCTCCTATAATTCACCCCTCCACTTT.

This sequence joins TRBV29-1 and TRBJ2-1; 14 nucleotides match TRBD2. The junction had 6 bases not matched to a gene; V was cut back by 0 bases and J by 2 bases. In germline, CDR1 is SQVTM, CDR2 ANQGSEA. The CDR3 sequence is 18 residues long. CDR3 sequence: CSVEDPGTSGGPYNEQFF. CDR3 in DNA: TGCAGCGTTGAAGATCCCGGGACTAGCGGGGGCCCCTACAATGAGCAGTTCTTC.

This chain joins TRBV6-1 and TRBJ1-5; D remains unclear. Trimming stripped 4 bases from V and 1 base from J, with 17 bases between. Germline CDR1 MNHNS, CDR2 SASEGT. This CDR3 spans 17 amino acids. CDR3 sequence (DNA): TGTGCCAGCAGTGGAAGGGCGGGAATTCGAAGCAATCAGCCCCAGCATTTT. It is translated as CASSGRAGIRSNQPQHF.

This clone occurred a few times. This rearrangement joins TRBV10-3 to TRBJ2-3, with TRBD2 matching 11 bases. Germline V gene sequence: CDR1 ENHRY, CDR2 SYGVKD. The CDR3 runs to 15 residues. V lost 10 bases to trimming and J lost 1 base; unmatched junction nucleotides: 7. Here the CDR3 DNA reads TGTGCCACGCTTACTAGCGGGGGCCGCACAGATACGCAGTATTTT. The encoded protein is CATLTSGGRTDTQYF.

The genes are TRBV2 and TRBJ2-7; a weak D match, TRBD2 (5 bases). There are 13 residues in the CDR3. The germline V gene has CDR1 SNHLY and CDR2 FYNNEI. The ends were cut back, 6 bases at V and 5 bases at J, with 14 bases in the middle. CDR3 protein: CASRNEGVNEQYF. CDR3 DNA sequence: TGTGCCAGCAGGAACGAGGGAGTCAACGAGCAGTACTTC.

This chain joins TRBV9 and TRBJ1-1, with 11 bases matching TRBD1. The CDR3 runs 14 residues. The V gene's germline CDR1 is SGDLS and CDR2 YYNGEE. After removal of 7 bases from V and 4 bases from J, the junction contained 6 bases not matched to a gene. CDR3 amino acids: CASGGTGGATEAFF. The CDR3 DNA reads TGTGCCAGCGGAGGGACAGGGGGGGCCACTGAAGCTTTCTTT.

The chain joins TRBV15 to TRBJ2-3; D perhaps matches TRBD2 (6 bases). Trimming removed 1 base at V and 2 bases at J, with 13 bases between. The germline V gene has CDR1 LNHNV and CDR2 YYDKDF (reference sequence). There are 16 residues in the CDR3. The CDR3 DNA reads TGTGCCACCAGCAGAGGTGCGACTAGAGCCACAGATACGCAGTATTTT. Encoded protein: CATSRGATRATDTQYF.

This rearrangement joins TRBV7-3 to TRBJ2-2, with a tentative D call TRBD1 (6 bases). V shed 7 bases and J shed 0 bases, with 12 bases lying between them. The CDR3 runs 15 residues. The germline V gene has CDR1 SGHTA and CDR2 FQGTGA. In DNA form, the CDR3 reads TGTGCCAGCACCAAGGACAGCACGAACACCGGGGAGCTGTTTTTT. This encodes CASTKDSTNTGELFF.

This rearrangement joins TRBV11-2 to TRBJ1-2; D not certain. The CDR3 contains 12 residues. V dropped 5 bases and J dropped 7 bases, with 11 bases sitting between them. CDR1 is SGHAT, CDR2 FQNNGV, per germline. In nucleotides, the CDR3 is TGTGCCAGCAGCCTACGAGCTCCTGGCTACACCTTC. Protein product: CASSLRAPGYTF.

The chain carries TRBV7-9 and TRBJ1-1, with D uncertain. Germline V CDR1 and CDR2: SEHNR, FQNEAQ (reference sequence). CDR3 size: 15 residues. The V end was cut by 5 bases, the J end by 2 bases, with 15 bases between. The CDR3 sequence: CASSPPAQSNTEAFF. CDR3 in DNA: TGTGCCAGCAGCCCGCCCGCACAGTCAAACACTGAAGCTTTCTTT.

The chain uses TRBV7-2 and TRBJ2-5; 10 nucleotides match TRBD2. The CDR3 length is 18 residues. The V segment lost 2 bases and the J segment 2 bases; nucleotides outside the gene matches: 11. CDR1 is SGHTA and CDR2 is FQGNSA in the germline V gene. This CDR3 reads CASSLKRGTSGIQETQYF. CDR3 DNA: TGTGCCAGCAGCTTAAAGAGAGGAACTAGCGGGATTCAAGAGACCCAGTACTTC.

The V and J genes are TRBV7-7 and TRBJ2-2; no reliable D call. Germline CDR1 SSHAT, CDR2 FNYEAQ (reference sequence). The V end lost 1 base, the J end lost 1 base, and 7 bases lay between the germline ends. The CDR3 runs to 15 residues. The CDR3 DNA follows: TGTGCCAGCAGCTTAGTCTCAGGGAACACCGGGGAGCTGTTTTTT. This gives the protein CASSLVSGNTGELFF.

This clone has a handful of counts. The V call is TRBV28, the J call TRBJ1-1, with 7 bases fitting TRBD1. Unmatched junction bases numbered 9, after V lost 6 bases and J lost 5 bases. This CDR3 is 14 amino acids long. CDR1 is MDHEN and CDR2 is SYDVKM in the germline V gene. The CDR3 DNA reads as TGTGCCAGCAGCCCGGGACAGAGTTTTACTGAAGCTTTCTTT. Translation: CASSPGQSFTEAFF.

In DNA form, the CDR3 reads TGCGCCAGCAGCTATCAGGGAACCCAAGAGACCCAGTACTTC. This sequence encodes CASSYQGTQETQYF. The chain couples TRBV5-1 to TRBJ2-5, with a weak D call TRBD1 (5 bases). Germline-derived CDR1 and CDR2 are SGHRS and YFSETQ. This CDR3 has 14 residues. Between the trimmed V and J ends, which lost 3 bases and 1 base, there was a span of 10 bases.

Only one count was recorded for this clone. V usage is TRBV4-2 and J usage is TRBJ1-1; D perhaps matches TRBD1 (6 bases). This CDR3 comprises 14 residues. CDR1 is LGHNA, CDR2 YNFKEQ, per germline. Deletions cut 0 bases from V and 4 bases from J, with 9 bases between. CDR3 DNA sequence: TGTGCCAGCAGCCAAGACCCCAGGGGCACTGAAGCTTTCTTT. Protein sequence: CASSQDPRGTEAFF.

This clone is a singleton in its sample. The chain links TRBV4-1 to TRBJ1-3; D is perhaps TRBD1 (6 bases). V was shortened by 5 bases and J by 4 bases, with 12 bases between the two germline ends. Germline V gene lookup returns CDR1 MGHRA and CDR2 YSYEKL. This CDR3 region has 14 residues. The CDR3 nucleotides are TGCGCCAGCAGCTACAGGGTAGGGGGAAACACCATATATTTT. Translating it yields CASSYRVGGNTIYF.

CDR3 loop: CASSSSHRGESYGYTF. The CDR3 DNA follows: TGTGCCAGCAGCTCCTCCCACAGGGGGGAATCCTATGGCTACACCTTC. The J gene is TRBJ1-2, the V gene TRBV7-8; the match to TRBD1 covers 8 bases. V dropped 4 bases and J dropped 4; count of bases not matched to a gene: 11. Germline V gene data show CDR1 as SGHVS and CDR2 as FQNEAQ. This CDR3 has 16 residues.

The chain combines TRBV2 with TRBJ2-5; D ambiguous. The CDR3 totals 15 residues. Germline assignment: CDR1 SNHLY and CDR2 FYNNEI. Trimming pared 4 bases from V and 5 bases from J, leaving 17 bases between. The CDR3 DNA reads as TGTGCCAGCAGTGGCCCCGGCGGCAGCCTGGAGACCCAGTACTTC. Amino acids: CASSGPGGSLETQYF. Looking up the rest from reference TRBV2 and TRBJ2-5 gives the full variable domain: EPEVTQTPSHQVTQMGQEVILRCVPISNHLYFYWYRQILGQKVEFLVSFYNNEISEKSEIFDDQFSVERPDGSNFTLKIRSTKLEDSAMYFCASSGPGGSLETQYFGPGTRLLVL.